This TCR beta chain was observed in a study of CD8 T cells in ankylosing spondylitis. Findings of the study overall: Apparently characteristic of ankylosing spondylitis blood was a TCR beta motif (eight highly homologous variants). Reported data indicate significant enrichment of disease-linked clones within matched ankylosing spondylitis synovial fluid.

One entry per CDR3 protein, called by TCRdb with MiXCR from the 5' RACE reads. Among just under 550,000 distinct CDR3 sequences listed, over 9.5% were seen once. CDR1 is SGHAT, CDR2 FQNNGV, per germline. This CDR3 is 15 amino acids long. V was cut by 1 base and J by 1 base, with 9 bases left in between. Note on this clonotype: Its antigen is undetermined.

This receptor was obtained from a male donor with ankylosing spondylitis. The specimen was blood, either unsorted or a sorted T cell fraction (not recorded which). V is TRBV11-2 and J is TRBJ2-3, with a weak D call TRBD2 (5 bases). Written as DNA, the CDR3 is TGTGCCAGCAGCTTAGCGGCTAGCCGCACAGATACGCAGTATTTT. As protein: CASSLAASRTDTQYF.